The clone carrying this T cell receptor (beta chain) was observed a handful of times. The sequenced patients had an expansion of CD8+CD57+ cells seen by flow cytometry. The source of the sample is a study of CD8+CD57+ T cells in acquired aplastic anemia. Profiling of TCR beta VDJ combinations and CDR3 sequences used genomic DNA as template. A single record per CDR3 protein comes from TCRdb applying MiXCR to the reads. The data show 150,000 to 200,000 distinct CDR3 sequences, around 75% seen once. The sample comprised sorted CD4+, CD8+, or CD8+CD57+ T cells (not recorded which) from PBMCs. The origin of this receptor is a human donor with aplastic anemia.

As DNA, the CDR3 is TGTGCCAGCAGTGCCGGGACAGGGGGCTTGTACGAGCAGTACTTC. Translated, it gives CASSAGTGGLYEQYF. The J gene is TRBJ2-7, the V gene TRBV6-4, with 12 bases fitting TRBD1. The CDR3 contains 15 residues. Germline CDR1 MRHNA, CDR2 SNTAGT. V was clipped by 4 bases and J by 4 bases; unmatched bases: 5.